This TCR beta chain was profiled in a study of T cells after somatic rescue of genetic block. Clones were sequenced by immunoSEQ multiplex PCR, and TCRdb holds only the in-frame ones, with some missing. Of 80,000 to 100,000 clones in the sample, more than 80% are singletons; the top ten hold about 1.5%. The CDR3 runs to 15 residues. With V trimmed by 5 bases and J by 5 bases, 8 bases remained unmatched. From germline, CDR1 is SGHTA and CDR2 FQGNSA. Source material: peripheral blood mononuclear cells (PBMCs). The clonotype originates from a woman younger than 35. The chain links TRBV7-2 to TRBJ2-2, with 7 nucleotides matching TRBD1. CDR3 region: CASSPDRVRTGELFF. CDR3 in DNA: TGTGCCAGCAGCCCAGACAGGGTACGGACCGGGGAGCTGTTTTTT.